The clone carrying this T cell receptor (beta chain) turned up a few times. As yet, its antigen is unknown. The sample is drawn from a study of type 1 regulatory T cells. Germline-derived CDR1 and CDR2 are KGHSH and LQKENI. Trimming shortened V by 3 bases and J by 6 bases, and 10 bases separated the two germline ends. The CDR3 runs to 13 residues. TCRdb processed the reads anew with MiXCR; each CDR3 protein has one entry. The sample consists of approximately 25,000 distinct CDR3 sequences, around half of them appearing once. The chain couples TRBV18 to TRBJ2-3; D may be TRBD1 (5 bases). The receptor was derived from a human donor in good health. The sequencing input was cultured T cells, either the whole culture or a sorted T cell fraction (not recorded which). This CDR3 reads CASSPLAGDTQYF. CDR3 nucleotide sequence: TGTGCCAGCTCACCTTTGGCAGGGGATACGCAGTATTTT.